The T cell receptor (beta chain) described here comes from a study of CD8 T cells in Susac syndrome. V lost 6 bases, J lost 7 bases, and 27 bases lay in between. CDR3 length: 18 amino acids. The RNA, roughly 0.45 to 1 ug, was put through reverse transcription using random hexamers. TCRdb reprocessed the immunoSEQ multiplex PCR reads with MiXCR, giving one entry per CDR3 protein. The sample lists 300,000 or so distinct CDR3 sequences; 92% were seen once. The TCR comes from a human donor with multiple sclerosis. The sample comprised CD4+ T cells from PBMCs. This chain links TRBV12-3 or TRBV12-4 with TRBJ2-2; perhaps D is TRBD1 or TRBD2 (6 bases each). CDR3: CASSGSRQKRGAVGELFF. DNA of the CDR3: TGTGCCAGCAGCGGCTCGAGACAAAAAAGGGGGGCCGTCGGGGAGCTGTTTTTT.